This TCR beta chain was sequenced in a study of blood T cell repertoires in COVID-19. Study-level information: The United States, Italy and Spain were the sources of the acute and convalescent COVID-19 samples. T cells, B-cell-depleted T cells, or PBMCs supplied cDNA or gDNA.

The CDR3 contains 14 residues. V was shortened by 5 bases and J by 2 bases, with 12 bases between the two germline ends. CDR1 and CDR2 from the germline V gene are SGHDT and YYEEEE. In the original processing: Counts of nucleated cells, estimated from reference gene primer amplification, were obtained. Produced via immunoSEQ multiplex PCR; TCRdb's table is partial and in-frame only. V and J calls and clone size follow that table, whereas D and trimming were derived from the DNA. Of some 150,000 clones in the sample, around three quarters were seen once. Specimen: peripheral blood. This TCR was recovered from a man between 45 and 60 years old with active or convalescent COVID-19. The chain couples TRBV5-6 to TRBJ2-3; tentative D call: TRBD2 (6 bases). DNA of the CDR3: TGTGCCAGCAGTCTAGGGAGGCCCACAGATACGCAGTATTTT. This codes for CASSLGRPTDTQYF.